Below are 27 T cell receptor beta chains sequenced from a single sample in a study of T cells in Graves' hyperthyroidism and ophthalmopathy. Amplification yielded TCR beta CDR3 regions, with RNA transcripts as the source. First-round RT-PCR targeting the TCR CDR3 was performed with the HTBI primer set. TCRdb reanalysed the multiplex PCR reads using MiXCR and keeps one entry per CDR3 protein. Among roughly 500,000 distinct CDR3 sequences listed, approximately 23% were seen once. The sample was blood. The receptors come from a woman aged 70-85 years with Graves' ophthalmopathy.

This clonotype has more than one count but fewer than ten. The J gene is TRBJ2-1, the V gene TRBV19, with 15 bases matching TRBD2. The V segment lost 4 bases and the J segment 5 bases; nucleotides outside the gene matches: 6. CDR3 length equals 17 residues. The germline V gene encodes CDR1 LNHDA and CDR2 SQIVND (reference sequence). The CDR3 DNA sequence: TGTGCCAGTAGTACTCGGACTAGCGGGAGGGTCCACAATGAGCAGTTCTTC. Translated: CASSTRTSGRVHNEQFF.

V gene TRBV6-1 combines with J gene TRBJ1-3; D is unclear. Germline lookup yields CDR1 MNHNS and CDR2 SASEGT. There are 15 residues in the CDR3. Trimming took 8 bases from V and 6 from J, leaving 20 bases between them. The CDR3 region has the DNA TGTGCCAGCGCCCGTACGAGGATAGCTTCAAACACCATATATTTT. This encodes CASARTRIASNTIYF.

This clonotype was detected only a few times. V usage is TRBV19 and J usage is TRBJ1-1, with a weak D call TRBD1 (6 bases). V was shortened by 4 bases and J by 3 bases, with 12 bases between the two germline ends. This CDR3 region has 14 residues. CDR1 and CDR2 from the germline V gene are LNHDA and SQIVND (reference sequence). The chain's CDR3 is CASSTRGLYTEAFF. CDR3 DNA sequence: TGTGCCAGTAGTACACGGGGGCTTTACACTGAAGCTTTCTTT.

This clonotype was counted ten times or more. This chain joins TRBV2 and TRBJ2-2, with D hard to call. The CDR3 length is 12 residues. CDR1 is SNHLY, CDR2 FYNNEI, per germline. V was trimmed by 6 bases and J by 4 bases, leaving 6 bases between them. CDR3 DNA: TGTGCCAGCAGGGAATCCACCGGGGAGCTGTTTTTT. Its translation: CASRESTGELFF.

This clonotype appeared a few times. CDR3 nucleotides: TGTGCCAGCAGCGCCTATGGGGGCGACTATGGCTACACCTTC. This gives the protein CASSAYGGDYGYTF. The chain uses TRBV11-2 and TRBJ1-2; D is perhaps TRBD1 (6 bases). CDR1 is SGHAT, CDR2 FQNNGV, per germline. The CDR3 runs to 14 residues. Trimming took 5 bases from V and 3 from J, leaving 13 bases between them. The full variable domain, its missing parts supplied by reference TRBV11-2 and TRBJ1-2, is EAGVAQSPRYKIIEKRQSVAFWCNPISGHATLYWYQQILGQGPKLLIQFQNNGVVDDSQLPKDRFSAERLKGVDSTLKIQPAKLEDSAVYLCASSAYGGDYGYTFGSGTRLTVV.

A few counts support this clonotype. J is TRBJ2-5 and V is TRBV28, with D possibly called TRBD1 or TRBD2 (6 bases each). Germline lookup yields CDR1 MDHEN and CDR2 SYDVKM. V lost 6 bases and J 5 bases, leaving 13 bases between the germline ends. The CDR3 runs 13 residues. Here the CDR3 DNA reads TGTGCCAGCAGGGGGGGCGCAGGGGAGACCCAGTACTTC. Translated, it gives CASRGGAGETQYF.

This clonotype was found many times. The chain couples TRBV27 to TRBJ2-1; possibly TRBD2 for D (5 bases). Trimming took 6 bases from V and 7 from J, leaving 22 bases between them. The CDR3 spans 16 residues. Germline V CDR1 and CDR2: MNHEY, SMNVEV (reference sequence). CDR3 protein: CASSTQTRVYNNEQFF. CDR3 coding DNA: TGTGCCAGCAGCACACAAACTAGGGTCTACAATAATGAGCAGTTCTTC.

This clonotype was picked up a small number of times. This chain connects TRBV5-5 to TRBJ2-2; the match to TRBD2 covers 8 bases. This CDR3 is built from 15 residues. V shed 2 bases, J shed 5 bases, and the junction held 5 bases outside the gene matches. From germline, CDR1 is SGHKS and CDR2 YYEKEE (reference sequence). The CDR3 DNA reads as TGTGCCAGCAGCTTTGACGGGAGGGTGACCGGGGAGCTGTTTTTT. This sequence encodes CASSFDGRVTGELFF.

The sample holds a few counts of this clonotype. The CDR3 DNA follows: TGCGCCAGCAGCCAGGATTGGACAGGGGCGATTCAGCCCCAGCATTTT. Its protein is CASSQDWTGAIQPQHF. The genes are TRBV4-3 and TRBJ1-5, with 9 bases fitting TRBD1. Germline V gene data show CDR1 as LGHNA and CDR2 as YSLEER. V was clipped by 3 bases and J by 6 bases; unmatched bases: 9. This CDR3 region has 16 residues.

The CDR3 sequence is CASSLGRRVNYGYTF. CDR3 nucleotide sequence: TGTGCCAGCAGTTTAGGGCGAAGGGTTAATTATGGCTACACCTTC. This chain links TRBV28 with TRBJ1-2; D is unresolved. Trimming left V 2 bases short and J 5 bases short, with 15 bases between. In germline, CDR1 is MDHEN, CDR2 SYDVKM. CDR3 length: 15 residues.

The chain has TRBV6-1 and TRBJ2-1; TRBD1 is a possible D gene (7 bases). The V end lost 4 bases, the J end lost 8 bases, and 15 bases lay between the germline ends. CDR3 length: 14 residues. Germline V lookup: CDR1 MNHNS, CDR2 SASEGT. The CDR3 protein is CASSASGGWDEQFF. The CDR3 DNA follows: TGTGCCAGCAGTGCATCAGGGGGGTGGGATGAGCAGTTCTTC.

This clonotype was seen only a few times. CDR3 DNA sequence: TGTGCCAGCAGTCGGTCGGACACAATAGTGCAGTACTTC. It translates to CASSRSDTIVQYF. V is TRBV12-3 or TRBV12-4 and J is TRBJ2-7; TRBD1 is a possible D gene (5 bases). V was cut by 5 bases and J by 9 bases, with 17 bases left in between. CDR3 size: 13 residues.

This clonotype turned up a few times. This chain uses TRBV6-1 with TRBJ2-7; D gene uncertain. Deletions cut 5 bases from V and 0 bases from J, with 8 bases between. Germline assignment: CDR1 MNHNS and CDR2 SASEGT. The CDR3 has 13 amino acids. The CDR3 reads CASSNGNSYEQYF. CDR3 nucleotides: TGTGCCAGCAGTAACGGTAACTCCTACGAGCAGTACTTC.

A few counts support this clonotype. The chain uses TRBV10-2 and TRBJ1-1; D might be TRBD1 (5 bases). Trimming removed 3 bases from V and 10 bases from J, with 9 bases in between. The CDR3 runs to 11 residues. Per the germline V gene, CDR1 is WSHSY and CDR2 is SAAADI. The CDR3 region has the DNA TGCGCCAGCAGTGACGGGGCCGCAGCTTTCTTT. Amino acids: CASSDGAAAFF.

This clonotype was recorded a few times. This CDR3 reads CASSFDRGHLSAEAFF. The CDR3 DNA reads as TGTGCCAGCAGTTTTGACAGGGGGCATTTAAGCGCTGAAGCTTTCTTT. J is TRBJ1-1 and V is TRBV6-1; 10 nucleotides line up with TRBD1. V lost 5 bases and J lost 6; bases outside the gene matches: 12. Germline V lookup: CDR1 MNHNS, CDR2 SASEGT. CDR3 size: 16 residues.

This clonotype was detected a few times. An end of the junction does not agree with germline; a read error may underlie this. This chain uses TRBV19 with TRBJ2-5, with D perhaps TRBD1 (6 bases). The CDR3 consists of 13 residues. Germline lookup yields CDR1 LNHDA and CDR2 SQIVND (reference sequence). Here the CDR3 DNA reads TGTGCCAGTAGTAGTTTAGGGGGAGAGTCCCAGTACTTC. It yields the protein CASSSLGGESQYF.

V is TRBV14 and J is TRBJ1-4; TRBD1 agrees at 7 bases. The V segment lost 1 base and the J segment 10 bases; nucleotides outside the gene matches: 3. This CDR3 comprises 13 residues. The germline CDR1 and CDR2 sequences are SGHDN and FVKESK. The CDR3 sequence is CASSQVAGGKLFF. The CDR3, as DNA: TGTGCCAGCAGCCAAGTGGCAGGGGGAAAACTGTTTTTT.

This clonotype was counted ten times or more. This chain links TRBV11-3 with TRBJ2-3; the D gene is possibly TRBD2 (5 bases). CDR1 SGHNT and CDR2 YENEEA come from the germline V gene. The CDR3 has 13 amino acids. Trimming cost V 8 bases and J 5 bases, with 14 bases left between them. As DNA, the CDR3 is TGTGCCAGCTCCGGACTTTTAGGAGATACGCAGTATTTT. Residues: CASSGLLGDTQYF. Looking up the rest from reference TRBV11-3 and TRBJ2-3 gives the full variable domain: EAGVVQSPRYKIIEKKQPVAFWCNPISGHNTLYWYLQNLGQGPELLIRYENEEAVDDSQLPKDRFSAERLKGVDSTLKIQPAELGDSAVYLCASSGLLGDTQYFGPGTRLTVL.

The table lists this clonotype with many counts. The chain links TRBV27 to TRBJ1-1; TRBD1 agrees at 8 bases. The CDR3 totals 16 residues. V lost 2 bases and J lost 7; bases outside the gene matches: 12. The germline V gene has CDR1 MNHEY and CDR2 SMNVEV (reference sequence). In nucleotides, the CDR3 is TGTGCCAGCAGTTTACGACCGACAGGGGTTCGAGGTGAAGCTTTCTTT. Residues: CASSLRPTGVRGEAFF.

V usage is TRBV19 and J usage is TRBJ1-5; D is perhaps TRBD1 (5 bases). The CDR3 covers 15 residues. Germline-derived CDR1 and CDR2 are LNHDA and SQIVND (reference sequence). Trimming took 5 bases from V and 3 from J, leaving 14 bases between them. The CDR3 reads CASSSGPILNQPQHF. The CDR3 DNA sequence: TGTGCCAGTAGTTCGGGACCGATCCTCAATCAGCCCCAGCATTTT.

The chain is built from TRBV4-3 and TRBJ1-1, with 8 bases lining up with TRBD1. V trimming: 6 bases; J trimming: 6 bases; junction bases outside the gene matches: 12. The CDR3 is 15 residues long. Germline lookup yields CDR1 LGHNA and CDR2 YSLEER. The CDR3 spells CASRNRGGAMAEAFF. The CDR3 DNA reads as TGCGCCAGCAGAAACAGGGGGGGGGCGATGGCTGAAGCTTTCTTT.

The rearrangement uses TRBV3-1 and TRBJ2-2; 8 nucleotides match TRBD2. J was trimmed by 2 bases and V by 4 bases; bases with no gene match: 6. Germline CDR1 and CDR2: LGHDT and YNNKEL (reference sequence). This CDR3 region has 16 residues. The CDR3 region has the DNA TGTGCCAGCAGCCTACTAGCGGTCCCTAACACCGGGGAGCTGTTTTTT. Amino acid sequence: CASSLLAVPNTGELFF.

The chain's CDR3 is CATSREGSGGKYGYTF. CDR3 DNA sequence: TGTGCCACCAGCAGAGAGGGTTCAGGGGGAAAGTATGGCTACACCTTC. The chain recombines TRBV15 with TRBJ1-2; 7 bases match TRBD1. The CDR3 has 16 residues. Germline CDR1 is LNHNV and CDR2 is YYDKDF (reference sequence). Trimming at V came to 0 bases and at J to 5 bases, leaving 9 bases not matched to a gene.

About this clonotype itself: Being one base from a much bigger clone, this may be a read error. This chain links TRBV6-1 with TRBJ2-2; 10 nucleotides agree with TRBD2. The CDR3 consists of 15 residues. V lost 3 bases and J lost 5; bases outside the gene matches: 3. The germline gives CDR1 MNHNS, CDR2 SASEGT. The CDR3 coding sequence is TGTGCCAGCAGTGAGTCGGGACTAGCGACCGGGGAGCTGTTTTTT. Encoded protein: CASSESGLATGELFF.

The chain recombines TRBV6-1 with TRBJ2-1; no firm D call. The CDR3 length is 13 residues. The germline V gene has CDR1 MNHNS and CDR2 SASEGT. Trimming took off 4 bases at V and 7 bases at J, with 11 bases between the two ends. CDR3 DNA sequence: TGTGCCAGCAGTGCCCCAGCGTTGAATGAGCAGTTCTTC. Its protein is CASSAPALNEQFF.

The rearrangement joins TRBV9 to TRBJ1-2; maybe TRBD1 (5 bases). The CDR3 totals 14 residues. The germline V gene has CDR1 SGDLS and CDR2 YYNGEE. Trimming removed 5 bases at V and 4 bases at J, with 15 bases between. CDR3: CASSRTGTFYGYTF. DNA for the CDR3: TGTGCCAGCAGTCGCACCGGGACTTTCTATGGCTACACCTTC.

The chain employs TRBV29-1 and TRBJ2-2; D gene uncertain. The V end was cut by 4 bases, the J end by 1 base, with 10 bases between. The length of the CDR3 is 14 residues. Germline values: CDR1 SQVTM, CDR2 ANQGSEA. CDR3 in DNA: TGCAGCGTTGGGGGTCGGAGGAACACCGGGGAGCTGTTTTTT. This translates into CSVGGRRNTGELFF.